This passage covers 12 T cell receptor beta chains from one sample sequenced in a study of blood T cells in healthy people across ages. The use of a sample-barcoded 5' primer and a J-beta primer mix characterized a second PCR of roughly 7 to 11 cycles. A single record per CDR3 protein comes from TCRdb applying MiXCR to the 5' RACE reads. The sample has roughly 700,000 distinct CDR3 sequences; roughly 25% are singletons. The sample was also reused in another study, on T cells of mothers and their children.

The sample was blood. These TCRs come from a boy between 10 and 17 years old in good health.

The gene calls are TRBV29-1 and TRBJ2-3, with no clear D. Germline V gene sequence: CDR1 SQVTM, CDR2 ANQGSEA. The CDR3 covers 13 residues. Written as DNA, the CDR3 is TGCAGTGGAGAGACCTATAGCACAGATACGCAGTATTTT. Translating gives CSGETYSTDTQYF.

This clonotype was detected only a few times. The V call is TRBV28, the J call TRBJ2-1; TRBD2 matches 7 bases. The ends lost 4 bases at V and 2 bases at J; junction bases unmatched: 8. CDR3 length: 16 amino acids. Germline V gives CDR1 MDHEN, CDR2 SYDVKM. CDR3 residues: CASSSSGVPPYNEQFF. CDR3 sequence (DNA): TGTGCCAGCAGTTCCAGCGGGGTCCCTCCCTACAATGAGCAGTTCTTC.

This clonotype was observed once. The chain uses TRBV7-8 and TRBJ2-3; maybe TRBD2 (6 bases). The germline V and J ends were trimmed by 5 bases and 5 bases, with 23 bases remaining between them. Germline V CDR1 and CDR2: SGHVS, FQNEAQ. CDR3 length equals 17 residues. The CDR3 is CASSPGTFLTSRDTQYF. The CDR3 bases are TGTGCCAGCAGCCCCGGGACTTTTCTAACCTCAAGAGATACGCAGTATTTT.

This clonotype was detected only a few times. The genes are TRBV10-3 and TRBJ2-3, with 9 bases that match TRBD2. The CDR3 has 16 residues. Germline V gene sequence: CDR1 ENHRY, CDR2 SYGVKD. V was pared by 3 bases and J by 4 bases, with 8 bases of the junction left unmatched. CDR3 residues: CAISDRAGGFADTQYF. DNA for the CDR3: TGTGCCATCAGTGATCGAGCGGGGGGTTTCGCAGATACGCAGTATTTT.

The table lists this clonotype with a count of one. V is TRBV6-1 and J is TRBJ1-1, with 8 nucleotides matching TRBD1. Losses at the gene ends were 3 bases for V and 4 bases for J; bases not matched to a gene: 13. CDR3 length: 17 amino acids. Germline-derived CDR1 and CDR2 are MNHNS and SASEGT. As DNA, the CDR3 is TGTGCCAGCAGTGATTGGTCCCGGACAGGGATTTCCACTGAAGCTTTCTTT. This sequence encodes CASSDWSRTGISTEAFF.

With respect to this clonotype: Mismatch with germline at one junction end may stem from a read error. This chain connects TRBV10-3 to TRBJ2-5; 14 bases are shared with TRBD2. This CDR3 contains 15 residues. Germline lookup yields CDR1 ENHRY and CDR2 SYGVKD. CDR3: CAISGLAGGQETQYF. In DNA form, the CDR3 reads TGTGCCATAAGTGGACTAGCGGGGGGACAAGAGACCCAGTACTTC.

The V gene is TRBV3-1, the J gene TRBJ2-1; D not certain. CDR3 size: 13 residues. Germline V CDR1 and CDR2: LGHDT, YNNKEL (reference sequence). V was cut by 4 bases and J by 10 bases, with 14 bases left in between. The chain's CDR3 is CASSRGALAEQFF. The CDR3 coding sequence is TGTGCCAGCAGCCGAGGAGCGCTTGCGGAGCAGTTCTTC.

The rearrangement uses TRBV3-1 and TRBJ1-2; D is unclear. The CDR3 consists of 13 residues. The germline gives CDR1 LGHDT, CDR2 YNNKEL (reference sequence). V was shortened by 1 base and J by 7 bases, with 10 bases between the two germline ends. The CDR3 spells CASSQGEPGGYTF. In DNA form, the CDR3 reads TGTGCCAGCAGCCAAGGAGAACCTGGTGGCTACACCTTC.

The sample holds a few counts of this clonotype. CDR3: CASSLFLFGGGQETQYF. The CDR3 region has the DNA TGTGCCAGCAGCTTGTTTTTGTTCGGCGGGGGACAAGAGACCCAGTACTTC. This chain joins TRBV7-8 and TRBJ2-5; 7 bases map to TRBD2. The germline V gene encodes CDR1 SGHVS and CDR2 FQNEAQ. The trim removed 3 bases at V and 2 bases at J, leaving 12 bases unmatched. This CDR3 is 17 amino acids long.

A few counts support this clonotype. The chain employs TRBV19 and TRBJ1-2; tentatively, D is TRBD1 (5 bases). The CDR3 totals 13 residues. Per germline, CDR1 LNHDA and CDR2 SQIVND (reference sequence). V was cut by 7 bases and J by 3 bases, with 12 bases left in between. CDR3 DNA sequence: TGTGCCAGTACAAGGGGCAGCTACTATGGCTACACCTTC. This gives the protein CASTRGSYYGYTF.

As to this clonotype: This CDR3 is missing its conserved last phenylalanine or tryptophan, likely due to a read error. The CDR3 spells CAQSYIGERNYYEQYS. As DNA, the CDR3 is TGTGCCCAATCTTACATAGGGGAGCGCAACTACTACGAGCAGTACTCC. This sequence joins TRBV28 and TRBJ2-7; tentatively, D is TRBD1 or TRBD2 (5 bases each). CDR1 is MDHEN, CDR2 SYDVKM, per germline. The CDR3 consists of 16 residues. V was trimmed by 11 bases and J by 3 bases, leaving 26 bases between them.

There are many counts of this clonotype. The V call is TRBV11-2, the J call TRBJ2-3; TRBD2 agrees at 11 bases. The length of the CDR3 is 16 residues. V lost 5 bases to trimming and J lost 6 bases; unmatched junction nucleotides: 10. Germline-derived CDR1 and CDR2 are SGHAT and FQNNGV. CDR3 residues: CASSLLLAGEMDTQYF. As DNA, the CDR3 is TGTGCCAGCAGCCTACTACTAGCGGGGGAGATGGATACGCAGTATTTT.